The 21 T cell receptor beta chains given below trace back to one sample, sequenced in a study of beta chain features in type 1 diabetes. Expressed TCRB transcripts were sequenced because the isolated RNA had all been reverse transcribed beforehand. Using immunoSEQ multiplex PCR, the repertoire was profiled, and TCRdb retains in-frame clones only, with some absent. The sample carries about 290,000 clones, under 8.5% recorded once. The sequencing sample was made of central memory CD4+ T cells from blood. These receptors were taken from a woman aged 18-29 years in good health.

This clone has more than one count but fewer than ten. DNA for the CDR3: TGTGCCAGCAGCTTGACGGGAAATGAGCAGTTCTTC. This codes for CASSLTGNEQFF. The V call is TRBV7-3, the J call TRBJ2-1; D perhaps matches TRBD2 (5 bases). The V gene lost 3 bases and the J gene lost 7 bases, with 7 bases spanning the gap. CDR3 length equals 12 residues. Germline V CDR1 and CDR2: SGHTA, FQGTGA. The full variable domain, its missing parts supplied by reference TRBV7-3 and TRBJ2-1, is GAGVSQTPSNKVTEKGKYVELRCDPISGHTALYWYRQSLGQGPEFLIYFQGTGAADDSGLPNDRFFAVRPEGSVSTLKIQRTERGDSAVYLCASSLTGNEQFFGPGTRLTVL.

There are a few counts of this clone. The V and J genes are TRBV6-4 and TRBJ2-3; 7 nucleotides align to TRBD1. The CDR3 covers 15 residues. J was trimmed by 4 bases and V by 3 bases; bases with no gene match: 7. CDR1 and CDR2 from the germline V gene are MRHNA and SNTAGT. CDR3 nucleotides: TGTGCCAGCAGTGAGGCAAGGGGGCGGCCAGATACGCAGTATTTT. This sequence encodes CASSEARGRPDTQYF.

Here the CDR3 reads CASSSSSPPGNTIYF. The DNA for the CDR3 is TGTGCCAGCAGCTCGTCCAGTCCCCCTGGAAACACCATATATTTT. The chain employs TRBV7-2 and TRBJ1-3, with D unresolved. V was pared by 4 bases and J by 2 bases, with 12 bases between. The CDR3 runs to 15 residues. Germline values: CDR1 SGHTA, CDR2 FQGNSA.

This chain joins TRBV6-5 and TRBJ2-6; D not resolved. Germline assignment: CDR1 MNHEY and CDR2 SVGAGI. Trimming cost V 4 bases and J 0 bases, with 7 bases left between them. This CDR3 region has 15 residues. This CDR3 is CASSSRASGANVLTF. In nucleotides, the CDR3 is TGTGCCAGCAGTTCAAGAGCCTCTGGGGCCAACGTCCTGACTTTC.

The chain links TRBV7-3 to TRBJ2-3; possible D gene TRBD1, 5 bases. There are 15 residues in the CDR3. Germline CDR1 is SGHTA and CDR2 is FQGTGA. V lost 2 bases, J lost 3 bases, and 12 bases lay in between. CDR3 sequence: CASSLGHRRTDTQYF. Here the CDR3 DNA reads TGTGCCAGCAGCTTAGGACATAGGCGGACAGATACGCAGTATTTT.

With respect to this clone: One end of the junction is discordant with germline, which a read error may explain. V and J are TRBV7-3 and TRBJ2-1, with TRBD2 matching 8 bases. Per the germline V gene, CDR1 is SGHTA and CDR2 is FQGTGA. This CDR3 has 16 amino acids. The DNA for the CDR3 is TGTGCCAGCAGCCTAACAGGGACTAGGGTGTACAATGAGCAGTTCTTC. This gives the protein CASSLTGTRVYNEQFF.

For this clone: Within the sample, other DNA sequences also encode this same CDR3. The chain links TRBV5-1 to TRBJ2-3; D remains unclear. The V gene lost 2 bases and the J gene lost 2 bases, with 9 bases spanning the gap. The germline V gene has CDR1 SGHRS and CDR2 YFSETQ. This CDR3 spans 14 amino acids. CDR3 sequence (DNA): TGCGCCAGCAGCTTAGGAACAGTCACAGATACGCAGTATTTT. Protein product: CASSLGTVTDTQYF.

The V and J genes are TRBV4-2 and TRBJ2-1; TRBD1 matches at 8 bases. This CDR3 comprises 19 residues. The germline V gene has CDR1 LGHNA and CDR2 YNFKEQ. Trimming cost V 4 bases and J 3 bases; bases outside gene matches: 17. The CDR3 DNA is TGTGCCAGCAGCCCACCGACAGGGGAAGATTCAGGGTTCTACAATGAGCAGTTCTTC. It yields the protein CASSPPTGEDSGFYNEQFF.

This clone was picked up many times. The chain has TRBV7-2 and TRBJ1-3; D uncertain. In germline, CDR1 is SGHTA, CDR2 FQGNSA. The ends were cut back, 1 base at V and 3 bases at J, with 10 bases in the middle. The CDR3 loop spans 15 amino acids. CDR3 sequence (DNA): TGTGCCAGCAGCTTAGTTGGATATGGTGGAAACACCATATATTTT. Its protein product is CASSLVGYGGNTIYF.

The sample holds a few counts of this clone. The genes are TRBV30 and TRBJ1-5; D is ambiguous. Germline V gene lookup returns CDR1 GTSNPN and CDR2 SVGIG (reference sequence). Trimming left V 2 bases short and J 0 bases short, with 8 bases between. CDR3 length equals 14 residues. CDR3 bases: TGTGCCTGGAGTATATCTGGTAGCAATCAGCCCCAGCATTTT. Its translation is CAWSISGSNQPQHF.

This clone came up a few times. The chain couples TRBV21-1 to TRBJ2-7; no DNA check was done on the table's D call, TRBD2. TRBV21-1 is deemed a pseudogene. The CDR3 is 18 residues long. The CDR3 here is CASSKVLGPSGGPYEQYV. Here the CDR3 DNA reads TGTGCCAGCAGCAAAGTGCTAGGCCCCTCCGGGGGTCCATACGAGCAGTACGTC.

The chain uses TRBV6-5 and TRBJ1-6, with D unclear. This CDR3 has 15 residues. CDR1 MNHEY and CDR2 SVGAGI come from the germline V gene. Trimming took off 6 bases at V and 6 bases at J, with 15 bases between the two ends. The CDR3: CASSAGRRTNSPLHF. In DNA form, the CDR3 reads TGTGCCAGCAGCGCCGGGCGGAGAACTAATTCACCCCTCCACTTT.

CDR3 DNA: TGTGCCAGCAGCTTAGCGACGGGAAGCGGAAAAGCTTTCTTT. This encodes CASSLATGSGKAFF. The chain couples TRBV7-2 to TRBJ1-1; D is ambiguous. Trimming removed 0 bases at V and 9 bases at J, with 14 bases between. The CDR3 is made up of 14 amino acids. Germline V CDR1 and CDR2: SGHTA, FQGNSA.

In this sample, this clone turned up a few times. The genes are TRBV20-1 and TRBJ2-7, with 8 bases matching TRBD1. This CDR3 comprises 11 residues. The germline V gene has CDR1 DFQATT and CDR2 SNEGSKA (reference sequence). The CDR3 here is CRADRADEQYF. The CDR3 bases are TGCAGGGCGGACAGGGCCGACGAGCAGTACTTC.

The rearrangement links TRBV5-1 to TRBJ1-5; TRBD1 matches 8 bases. The CDR3 is made up of 15 amino acids. With 1 base clipped from V and 4 bases from J, the junction kept 4 bases outside the gene matches. Germline CDR1 SGHRS, CDR2 YFSETQ. DNA for the CDR3: TGCGCCAGCAGCTTGACAGGGGGGTCGAATCAGCCCCAGCATTTT. It specifies CASSLTGGSNQPQHF.

The gene calls are TRBV11-3 and TRBJ2-7; D is possibly TRBD1 (6 bases). From germline, CDR1 is SGHNT and CDR2 YENEEA. Trimming shortened V by 6 bases and J by 3 bases, and 12 bases separated the two germline ends. This CDR3 contains 13 residues. The CDR3 loop reads CASRSTGNYEQYF. DNA of the CDR3: TGTGCCAGCAGATCTACAGGGAACTACGAGCAGTACTTC. The entire variable domain, with the rest obtained from reference TRBV11-3 and TRBJ2-7, is as follows: EAGVVQSPRYKIIEKKQPVAFWCNPISGHNTLYWYLQNLGQGPELLIRYENEEAVDDSQLPKDRFSAERLKGVDSTLKIQPAELGDSAVYLCASRSTGNYEQYFGPGTRLTVT.

This clone has just a few counts. V is TRBV6-6 and J is TRBJ1-2; D is undetermined. Trimming removed 2 bases at V and 1 base at J, with 11 bases between. The germline V gene encodes CDR1 MNHNY and CDR2 SVGAGI (reference sequence). The CDR3 has 15 amino acids. CDR3 protein: CASSYSQKLNYGYTF. The DNA of the CDR3 is TGTGCCAGCAGTTACAGTCAGAAACTTAACTATGGCTACACCTTC.

This rearrangement joins TRBV7-9 to TRBJ2-7; possible D gene TRBD2, 5 bases. Trimming left V 2 bases short and J 2 bases short, with 13 bases between. Germline assignment: CDR1 SEHNR and CDR2 FQNEAQ (reference sequence). CDR3 length: 15 amino acids. The CDR3 is CASSLSGLAAYEQYF. CDR3 nucleotide sequence: TGTGCCAGCAGCTTATCTGGACTTGCGGCCTACGAGCAGTACTTC.

This clone was counted at least ten times. The CDR3 DNA reads as TGCGCCAGCAGCACGGGGGGCCCCCCGGATACGCAGTATTTT. It translates to CASSTGGPPDTQYF. The chain combines TRBV5-1 with TRBJ2-3, with D possibly being TRBD2 (7 bases). CDR1 SGHRS and CDR2 YFSETQ come from the germline V gene. With 4 bases removed from V and 6 bases from J, the gap between germline ends came to 15 bases. The CDR3 has 14 residues.

The rearrangement uses TRBV5-1 and TRBJ2-5; 7 bases are a match to TRBD2. The CDR3 has 14 residues. The junction had 5 bases not matched to a gene; V was cut back by 1 base and J by 5 bases. The V gene's germline CDR1 is SGHRS and CDR2 YFSETQ. The CDR3 reads CASSLSTSTETQYF. The CDR3 bases are TGCGCCAGCAGCTTGTCGACTAGCACGGAGACCCAGTACTTC.

This clone has more than one count but fewer than ten. This chain uses TRBV6-1 with TRBJ1-5; maybe TRBD1 (5 bases). The germline V gene encodes CDR1 MNHNS and CDR2 SASEGT. CDR3 length: 15 residues. V lost 8 bases to trimming and J lost 2 bases, with 16 bases between them. CDR3 amino acids: CASSSDWGGNQPQHF. CDR3 bases: TGTGCCAGCTCCTCGGACTGGGGGGGCAATCAGCCCCAGCATTTT.